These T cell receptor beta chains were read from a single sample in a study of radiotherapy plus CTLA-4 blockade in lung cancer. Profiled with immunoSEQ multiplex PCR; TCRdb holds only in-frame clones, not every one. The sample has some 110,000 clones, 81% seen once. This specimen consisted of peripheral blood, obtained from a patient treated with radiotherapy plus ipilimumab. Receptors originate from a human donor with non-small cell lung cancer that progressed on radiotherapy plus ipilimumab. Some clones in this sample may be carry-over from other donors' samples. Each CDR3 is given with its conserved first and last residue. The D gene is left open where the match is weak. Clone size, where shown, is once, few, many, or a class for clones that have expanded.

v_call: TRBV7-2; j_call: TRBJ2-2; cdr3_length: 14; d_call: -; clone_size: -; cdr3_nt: TGTGCCAGCAGCTTAGGGGGGCCGGTCGGGGAGCTGTTTTTT; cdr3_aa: CASSLGGPVGELFF
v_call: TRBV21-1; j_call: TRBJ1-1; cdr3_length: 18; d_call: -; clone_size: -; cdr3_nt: TGTGCCAGCAGCCTTCGTCCTAGGACAGGGTTGGATGACACTGAAGCTTTCTTT; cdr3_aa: CASSLRPRTGLDDTEAFF
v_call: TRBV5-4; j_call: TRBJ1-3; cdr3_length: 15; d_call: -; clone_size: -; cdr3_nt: TGTGCCACCTCCGGGGGCAGTCGGTTGGGAAACACCATATATTTT; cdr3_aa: CATSGGSRLGNTIYF
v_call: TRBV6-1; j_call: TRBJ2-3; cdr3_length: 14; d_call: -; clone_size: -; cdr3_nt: TGTGCCAGCAGAGGCAGGGTAAGCACAGATACGCAGTATTTT; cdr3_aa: CASRGRVSTDTQYF
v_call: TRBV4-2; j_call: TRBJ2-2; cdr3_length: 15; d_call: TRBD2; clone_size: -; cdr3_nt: TGTGCCAGCAGCCGGGGACTAGCGGACACCGGGGAGCTGTTTTTT; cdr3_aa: CASSRGLADTGELFF
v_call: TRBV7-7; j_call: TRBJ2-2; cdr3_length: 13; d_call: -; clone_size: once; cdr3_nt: TGTGCTAGCAGCCCAGTCCGCACCGGGGAGCTGTTTTTT; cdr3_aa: CASSPVRTGELFF
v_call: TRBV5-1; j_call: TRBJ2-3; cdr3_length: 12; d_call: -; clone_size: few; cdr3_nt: TGCGCCAGCAGCTTGACAGGAGATACGCAGTATTTT; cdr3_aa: CASSLTGDTQYF
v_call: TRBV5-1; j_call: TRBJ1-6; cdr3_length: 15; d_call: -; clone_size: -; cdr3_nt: TGCGCCAGCAGCCTCGACAGGCCCTATAATTCACCCCTCCACTTT; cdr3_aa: CASSLDRPYNSPLHF
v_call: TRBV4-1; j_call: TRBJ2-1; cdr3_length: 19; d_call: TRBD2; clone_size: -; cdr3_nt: TGCGCCAGCAGCCAAGAAATCGCGGCGAGACTGGCGGGGGAACGTGAGCAGTTCTTC; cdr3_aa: CASSQEIAARLAGEREQFF
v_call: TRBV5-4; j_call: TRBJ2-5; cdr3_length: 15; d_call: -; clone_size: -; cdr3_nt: TGTGCCAGCAGTCTCACCCCCCAGCCGGAGAGACCCCAATACTTC; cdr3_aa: CASSLTPQPERPQYF
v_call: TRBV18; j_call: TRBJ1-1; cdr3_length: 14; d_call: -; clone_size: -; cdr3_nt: TGTGCCAGCTCACCCTTCGCAACGGGCGCTGAAGCTTTCTTT; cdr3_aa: CASSPFATGAEAFF
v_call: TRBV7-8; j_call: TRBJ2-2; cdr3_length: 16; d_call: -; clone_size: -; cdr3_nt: TGTGCCAGCAGCTTTAGGTGGCAGGGCTCCACCGGGGAGCTGTTTTTT; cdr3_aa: CASSFRWQGSTGELFF
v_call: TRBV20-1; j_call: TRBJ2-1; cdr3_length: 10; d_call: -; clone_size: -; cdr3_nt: TGCAGTGCTACAAGTAATGAGCAGTTCTTC; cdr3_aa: CSATSNEQFF
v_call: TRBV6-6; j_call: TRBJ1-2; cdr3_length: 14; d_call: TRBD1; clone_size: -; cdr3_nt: TGTGCCAGCACCCCCGACAGGGGGCGTAAAGGCTACACCTTC; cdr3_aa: CASTPDRGRKGYTF
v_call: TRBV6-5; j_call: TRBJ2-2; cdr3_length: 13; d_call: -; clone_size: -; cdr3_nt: TGTGCCAGCAATCGCCAGGTAGCCGGGGAGCTGTTTTTT; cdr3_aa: CASNRQVAGELFF
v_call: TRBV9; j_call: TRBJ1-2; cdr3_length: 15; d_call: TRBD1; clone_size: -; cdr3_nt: TGTGCCAGCAGCGCAGGGGGGACGGACTTCTATGGCTACACCTTC; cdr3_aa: CASSAGGTDFYGYTF
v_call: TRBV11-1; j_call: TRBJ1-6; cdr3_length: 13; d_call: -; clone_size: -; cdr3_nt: TGTGCCAGCAGCTTACAGGGGAGTTCACCCCTCCACTTT; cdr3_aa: CASSLQGSSPLHF
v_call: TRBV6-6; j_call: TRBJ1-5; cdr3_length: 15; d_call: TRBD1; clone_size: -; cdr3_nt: TGTGCCAGCAGTTTCCCACAGGGGGTGAATCAGCCCCAGCATTTT; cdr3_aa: CASSFPQGVNQPQHF
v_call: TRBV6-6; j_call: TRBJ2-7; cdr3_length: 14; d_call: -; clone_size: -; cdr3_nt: TGTGCCAGCAGTTACTCGAGCAGGGGCTACGAGCAGTACTTC; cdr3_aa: CASSYSSRGYEQYF
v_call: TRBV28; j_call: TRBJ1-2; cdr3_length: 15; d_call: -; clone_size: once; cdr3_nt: TGTGCCAGCAGTTCCACCGGGTCCCTTGGGTATGGCTACACCTTC; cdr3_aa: CASSSTGSLGYGYTF
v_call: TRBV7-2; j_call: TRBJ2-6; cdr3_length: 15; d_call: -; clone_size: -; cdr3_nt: TGTGCCAGCAGTTTACGGATATCTGGGGCCAACGTCCTGACTTTC; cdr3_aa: CASSLRISGANVLTF
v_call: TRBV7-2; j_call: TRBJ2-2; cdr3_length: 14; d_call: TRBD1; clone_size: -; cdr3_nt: TGTGCCAGCAGCTCCGGACAGGGCCCCGGGGAGCTGTTTTTT; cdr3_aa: CASSSGQGPGELFF
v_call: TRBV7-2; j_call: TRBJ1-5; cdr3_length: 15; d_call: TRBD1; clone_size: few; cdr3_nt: TGTGCCAGCAGCCCTGGGGACAGGGCGAATCAGCCCCAGCATTTT; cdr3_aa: CASSPGDRANQPQHF
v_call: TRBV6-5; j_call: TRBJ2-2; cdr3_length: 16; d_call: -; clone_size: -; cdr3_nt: TGTGCCAGCAGTTACTCGATTATCAGGGCTACCGGGGAGCTGTTTTTT; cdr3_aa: CASSYSIIRATGELFF
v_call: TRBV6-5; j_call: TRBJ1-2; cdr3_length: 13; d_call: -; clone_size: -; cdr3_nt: TGTGCCAGCAGTTACGCGGGCGATGCTGGCTACACCTTC; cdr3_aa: CASSYAGDAGYTF
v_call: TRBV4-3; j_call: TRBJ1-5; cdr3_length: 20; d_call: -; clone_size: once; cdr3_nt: TGCGCCAGCAGCCAAGGTCAAGGACAGACTTTTTCCCAGCCCAATCAGCCCCAGCATTTT; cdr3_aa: CASSQGQGQTFSQPNQPQHF
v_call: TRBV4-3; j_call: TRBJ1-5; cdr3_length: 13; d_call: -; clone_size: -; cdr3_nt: TGCGCCAGCAGCCAAAAGTGGGATGAACCCCAGCATTTT; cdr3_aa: CASSQKWDEPQHF
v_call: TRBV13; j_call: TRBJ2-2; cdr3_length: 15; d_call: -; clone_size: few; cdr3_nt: TGTGCCAGCAGGCCAACCCCTACGAACACCGGGGAGCTGTTTTTT; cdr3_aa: CASRPTPTNTGELFF
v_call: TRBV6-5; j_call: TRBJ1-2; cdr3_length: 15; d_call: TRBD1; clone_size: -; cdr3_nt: TGTGCCAGCGCTCTGGGACAGGGGTTTGACTATGGCTACACCTTC; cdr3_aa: CASALGQGFDYGYTF
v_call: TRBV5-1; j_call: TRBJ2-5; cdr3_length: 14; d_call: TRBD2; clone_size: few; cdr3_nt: TGCGCCAGCAGAGTTAGCGGGGGGGAAGAGACCCAGTACTTC; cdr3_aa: CASRVSGGEETQYF
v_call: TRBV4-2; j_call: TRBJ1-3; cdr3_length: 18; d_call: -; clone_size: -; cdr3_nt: TGTGCCAGCAGCCAAGATCTGGAGAGGGCTTACTCTGGAAACACCATATATTTT; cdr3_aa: CASSQDLERAYSGNTIYF
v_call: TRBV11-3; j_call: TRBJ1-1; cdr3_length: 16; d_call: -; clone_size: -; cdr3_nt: TGTGCCAGCAGCTTAGTACCTTCAGGGAGCGGGACTGAAGCTTTCTTT; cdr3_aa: CASSLVPSGSGTEAFF
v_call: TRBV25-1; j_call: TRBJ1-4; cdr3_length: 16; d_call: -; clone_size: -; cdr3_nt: TGTGCCAGCAGCGGTAGGAGAGAGACAACTAATGAAAAACTGTTTTTT; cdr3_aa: CASSGRRETTNEKLFF
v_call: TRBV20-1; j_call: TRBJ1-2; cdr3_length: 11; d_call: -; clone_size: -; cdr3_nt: TGCAGTGCTAGTTTTCTCGGAGGCTACACCTTC; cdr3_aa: CSASFLGGYTF
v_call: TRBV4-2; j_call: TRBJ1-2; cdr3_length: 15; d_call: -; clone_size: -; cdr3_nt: TGTGCCAGCAGCCAAGATAGTACGGGGGCCTACGGCTACACCTTC; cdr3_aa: CASSQDSTGAYGYTF
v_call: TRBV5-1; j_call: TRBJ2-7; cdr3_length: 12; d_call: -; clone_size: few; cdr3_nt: TGCGCCAGCAGCTTGGGATTTAGTCAGGAGTACTTC; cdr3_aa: CASSLGFSQEYF
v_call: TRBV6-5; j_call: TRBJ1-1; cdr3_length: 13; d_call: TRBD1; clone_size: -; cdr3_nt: TGTGCCAGCAGTACAGGGGGCGTCCCTGAAGCTTTCTTT; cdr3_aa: CASSTGGVPEAFF
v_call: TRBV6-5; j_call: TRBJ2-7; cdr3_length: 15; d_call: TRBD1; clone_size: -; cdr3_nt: TGTGCCAGCAGTTCTCCGGGACAGGGGGTAGACGAGCAGTACTTC; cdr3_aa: CASSSPGQGVDEQYF
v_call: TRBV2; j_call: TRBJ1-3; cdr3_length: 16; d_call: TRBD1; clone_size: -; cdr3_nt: TGTGCCAGCAACATCGGGACAGAGAACTCTGGAAACACCATATATTTT; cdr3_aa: CASNIGTENSGNTIYF
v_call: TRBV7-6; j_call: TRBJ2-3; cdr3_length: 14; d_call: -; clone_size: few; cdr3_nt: TGTGCCAGCAGCTTCCCGGAGGGCACAGATACGCAGTATTTT; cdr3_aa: CASSFPEGTDTQYF
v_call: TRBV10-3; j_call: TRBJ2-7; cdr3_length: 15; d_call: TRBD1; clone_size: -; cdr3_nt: TGTGCCGCAGGGAAACAGGGGGTCGGATCGGACGAGCAGTACTTC; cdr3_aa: CAAGKQGVGSDEQYF
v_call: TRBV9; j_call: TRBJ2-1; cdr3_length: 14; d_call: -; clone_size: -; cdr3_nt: TGTGCCAGCAGCCCCATTAGGACAGCACATGAGCAGTTCTTC; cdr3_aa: CASSPIRTAHEQFF
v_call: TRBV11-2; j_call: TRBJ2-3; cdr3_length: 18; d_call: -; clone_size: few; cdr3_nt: TGTGCCAGCAGCTTATGGGCGTTAGGCTTTCGATCTACAGATACGCAGTATTTT; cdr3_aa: CASSLWALGFRSTDTQYF
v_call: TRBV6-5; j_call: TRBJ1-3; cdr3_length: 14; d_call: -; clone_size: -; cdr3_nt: TGTGCCAGCAGTTACAGGGTTCCTGGAAACACCATATATTTT; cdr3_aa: CASSYRVPGNTIYF
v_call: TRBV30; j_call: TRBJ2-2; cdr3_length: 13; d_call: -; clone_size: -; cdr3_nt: TGTGCCTGGAGTCCCGCGGGCGTCGGGGAGCTGTTTTTT; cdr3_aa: CAWSPAGVGELFF
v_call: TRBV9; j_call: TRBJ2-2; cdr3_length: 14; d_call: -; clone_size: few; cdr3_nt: TGTGCCAGCAGCGTAAGGGCCTACACCGGGGAGCTGTTTTTT; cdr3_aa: CASSVRAYTGELFF